This T cell receptor beta chain is from a study of T-cell memory formation after mild COVID-19. Study-wide background: Largely donor-specific sequence clusters came from a couple of donors. Overall study findings and caveats: From day 15 to 85, contracting clones were balanced between CD4 and CD8, whereas later expanders leaned toward CD4+. Pre-infection memory harbored some responding clones, suggesting cross-reactive memory joined.

CDR1 SQVTM and CDR2 ANQGSEA come from the germline V gene. CDR3 length: 17 residues. The trim removed 6 bases at V and 5 bases at J, leaving 19 bases unmatched. 5'RACE, which relied on constant-segment primers, yielded TCR alpha and TCR beta cDNA libraries carrying sample barcodes and UMIs. In TCRdb, the 5' RACE reads were re-called with MiXCR into one record per CDR3 protein. This table has about 410,000 distinct CDR3 sequences, about 25% appearing once. Concerning this clonotype itself: Its specificity is not known.

The V gene is TRBV29-1, the J gene TRBJ2-1; TRBD1 agrees at 7 bases. This TCR derives from an adult woman who had mild COVID-19 (a few samples of this study predate the infection). Cell type and time point are not known. Sequences were obtained from PBMCs or a T cell subset sorted from them (not recorded which). The CDR3 here is CSVKGDHFRGQNNEQFF. As DNA, the CDR3 is TGCAGCGTCAAAGGGGATCATTTCAGGGGACAGAACAATGAGCAGTTCTTC.